This section outlines one TCR beta chain sequence together with its context. Its matching antigen is unknown. Assay used: immunoSEQ multiplex PCR; TCRdb lists only in-frame clones, some missing. The data contain over 65,000 clones, roughly 90% of them singletons. This record belongs to a study of T cell responses to AZD1222 COVID-19 vaccine. Study-level points and caveats: In the spike-specific TCR repertoire, nearly half reportedly target unmutated variant regions. With two AZD1222 doses given, Spike-specific TCR breadth and depth both rose. Dominant at 160-218 and 743-854, vaccine-associated CD4 TCRs also spanned spike. The study identified only five or six AZD1222 recipients as seropositive at baseline.

CDR3 length: 14 residues. Germline values: CDR1 MNHEY, CDR2 SMNVEV (reference sequence). Trimming cost V 5 bases and J 0 bases, with 10 bases left between them. The rearrangement uses TRBV27 and TRBJ1-2, with D hard to call. This TCR was sampled from an adult in good health. The starting material was peripheral blood, obtained on day 0 of AZD1222 vaccination. The CDR3 DNA sequence: TGTGCCAGCAGTCCGACGGTTGCTAACTATGGCTACACCTTC. Its protein product is CASSPTVANYGYTF.